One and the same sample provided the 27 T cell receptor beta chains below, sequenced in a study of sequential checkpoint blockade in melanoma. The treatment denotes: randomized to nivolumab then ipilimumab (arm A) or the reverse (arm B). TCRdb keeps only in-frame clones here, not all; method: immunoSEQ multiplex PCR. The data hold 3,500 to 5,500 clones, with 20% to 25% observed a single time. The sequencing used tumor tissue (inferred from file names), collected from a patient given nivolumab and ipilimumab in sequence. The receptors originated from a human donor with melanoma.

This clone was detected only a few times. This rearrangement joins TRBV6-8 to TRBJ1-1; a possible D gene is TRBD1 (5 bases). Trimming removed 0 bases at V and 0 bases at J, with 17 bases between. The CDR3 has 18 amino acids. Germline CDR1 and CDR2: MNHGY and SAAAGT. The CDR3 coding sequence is TGTGCCAGCAGTTACTCGGGAGGGGCTGGGCACATGAACACTGAAGCTTTCTTT. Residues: CASSYSGGAGHMNTEAFF.

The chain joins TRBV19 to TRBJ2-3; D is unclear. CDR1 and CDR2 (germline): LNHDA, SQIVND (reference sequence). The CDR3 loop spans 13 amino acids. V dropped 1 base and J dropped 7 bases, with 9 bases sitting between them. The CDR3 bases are TGTGCCAGTAGTATAGCTGGCAGTAATACGCAGTATTTT. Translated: CASSIAGSNTQYF.

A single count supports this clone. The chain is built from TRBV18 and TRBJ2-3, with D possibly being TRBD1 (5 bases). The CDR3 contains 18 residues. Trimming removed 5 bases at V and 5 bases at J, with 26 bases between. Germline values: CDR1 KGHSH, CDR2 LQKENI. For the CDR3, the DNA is TGTGCCAGCTCAGGGATTGAGGCAGGGCTCGTTCTCGGAGATACGCAGTATTTT. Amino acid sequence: CASSGIEAGLVLGDTQYF.

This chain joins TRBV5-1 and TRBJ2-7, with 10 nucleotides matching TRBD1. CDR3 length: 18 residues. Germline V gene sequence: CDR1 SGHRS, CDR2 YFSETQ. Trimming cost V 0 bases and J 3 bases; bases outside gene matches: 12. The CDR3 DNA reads TGCGCCAGCAGCTTGGGCCCAGCCGACAGGGGGCTACTCTACGAGCAGTACTTC. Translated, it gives CASSLGPADRGLLYEQYF.

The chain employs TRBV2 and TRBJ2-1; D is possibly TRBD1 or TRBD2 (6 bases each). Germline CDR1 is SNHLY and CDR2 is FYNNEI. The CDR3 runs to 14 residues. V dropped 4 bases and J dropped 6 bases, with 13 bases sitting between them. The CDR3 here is CASSGGGPFNEQFF. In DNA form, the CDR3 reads TGTGCCAGCAGTGGTGGGGGGCCTTTCAATGAGCAGTTCTTC.

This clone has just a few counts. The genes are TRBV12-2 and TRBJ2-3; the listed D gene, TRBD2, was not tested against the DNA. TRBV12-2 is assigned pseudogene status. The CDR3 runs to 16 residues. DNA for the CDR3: TGTGCAAGTCGCTTTCTCGACGGGTACCTCACAGATACGCAGTATTTT. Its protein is CASRFLDGYLTDTQYF.

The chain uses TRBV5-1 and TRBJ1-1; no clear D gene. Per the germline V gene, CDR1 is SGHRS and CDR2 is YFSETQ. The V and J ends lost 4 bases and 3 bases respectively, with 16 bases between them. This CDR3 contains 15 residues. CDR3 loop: CASSPFGDSDTEAFF. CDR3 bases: TGCGCCAGCAGCCCTTTCGGAGATTCGGACACTGAAGCTTTCTTT.

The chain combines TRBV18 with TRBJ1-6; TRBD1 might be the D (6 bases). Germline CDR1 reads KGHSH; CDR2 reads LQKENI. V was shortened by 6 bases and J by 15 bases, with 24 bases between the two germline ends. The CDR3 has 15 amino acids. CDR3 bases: TGTGCCAGCTCCTTTAGTTTCCCCGGGGGCATTGGCCTCCACTTT. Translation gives CASSFSFPGGIGLHF.

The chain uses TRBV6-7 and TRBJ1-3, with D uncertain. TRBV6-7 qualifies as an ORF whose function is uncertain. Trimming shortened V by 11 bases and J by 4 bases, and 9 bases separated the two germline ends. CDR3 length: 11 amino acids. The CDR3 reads CACQGGNTIYF. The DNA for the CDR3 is TGTGCCTGTCAAGGCGGAAACACCATATATTTT.

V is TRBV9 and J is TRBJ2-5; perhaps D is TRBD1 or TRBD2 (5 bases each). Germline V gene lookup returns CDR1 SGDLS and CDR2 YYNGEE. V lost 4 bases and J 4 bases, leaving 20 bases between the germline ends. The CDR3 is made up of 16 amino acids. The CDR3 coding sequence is TGTGCCAGCAGCTCCTTCGTGGGGACCTCTGGAGAGACCCAGTACTTC. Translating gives CASSSFVGTSGETQYF.

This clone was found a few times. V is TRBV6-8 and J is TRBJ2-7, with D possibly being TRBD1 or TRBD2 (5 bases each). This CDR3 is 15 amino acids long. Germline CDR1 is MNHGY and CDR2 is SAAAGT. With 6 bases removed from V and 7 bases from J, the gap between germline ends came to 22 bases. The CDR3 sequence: CASRGSKRGPSEQYF. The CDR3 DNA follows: TGTGCCAGCAGAGGGTCAAAACGGGGACCTTCGGAGCAGTACTTC.

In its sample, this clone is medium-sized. CDR3 nucleotides: TGCGCCAGCAGCCAGTCATGGGATGACGGGAAGAACACTGAAGCTTTCTTT. It encodes CASSQSWDDGKNTEAFF. The V call is TRBV4-1, the J call TRBJ1-1; D is ambiguous. The CDR3 is 17 amino acids. CDR1 is MGHRA, CDR2 YSYEKL, per germline. Trimming removed 3 bases from V and 1 base from J, with 18 bases in between.

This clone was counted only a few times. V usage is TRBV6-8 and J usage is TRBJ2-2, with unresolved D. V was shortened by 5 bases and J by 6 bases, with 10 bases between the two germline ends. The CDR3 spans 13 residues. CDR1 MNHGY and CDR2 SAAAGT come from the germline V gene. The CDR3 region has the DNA TGTGCCAGCAGTCCTGACGAGGCCGGGGAGCTGTTTTTT. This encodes CASSPDEAGELFF.

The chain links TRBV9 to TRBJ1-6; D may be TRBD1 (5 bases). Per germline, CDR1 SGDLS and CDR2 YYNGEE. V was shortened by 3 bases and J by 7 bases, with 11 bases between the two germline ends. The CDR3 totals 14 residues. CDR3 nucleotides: TGTGCCAGCAGCGAGGGACGTCTAAATTCACCCCTCCACTTT. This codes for CASSEGRLNSPLHF.

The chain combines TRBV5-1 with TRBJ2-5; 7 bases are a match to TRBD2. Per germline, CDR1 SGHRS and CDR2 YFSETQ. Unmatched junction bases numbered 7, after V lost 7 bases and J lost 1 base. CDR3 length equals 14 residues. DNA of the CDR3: TGCGCCAGCGCAAAAGGGACTACCCAAGAGACCCAGTACTTC. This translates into CASAKGTTQETQYF.

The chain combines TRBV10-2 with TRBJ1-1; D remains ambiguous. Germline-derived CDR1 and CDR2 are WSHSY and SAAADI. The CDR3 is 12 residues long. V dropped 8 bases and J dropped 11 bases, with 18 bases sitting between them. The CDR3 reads CASLGYRMEAFF. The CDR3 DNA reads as TGCGCCAGCCTAGGTTATCGCATGGAGGCTTTCTTT.

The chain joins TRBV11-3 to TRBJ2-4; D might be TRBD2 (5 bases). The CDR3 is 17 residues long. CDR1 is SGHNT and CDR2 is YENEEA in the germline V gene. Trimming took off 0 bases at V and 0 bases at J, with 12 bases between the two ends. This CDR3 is CASSLDQRTVAKNIQYF. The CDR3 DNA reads TGTGCCAGCAGCTTAGATCAGCGGACGGTAGCCAAAAACATTCAGTACTTC.

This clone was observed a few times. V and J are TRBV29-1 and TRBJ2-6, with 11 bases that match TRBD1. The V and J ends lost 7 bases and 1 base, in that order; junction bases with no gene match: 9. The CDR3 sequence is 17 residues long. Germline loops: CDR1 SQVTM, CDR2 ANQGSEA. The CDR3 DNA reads TGCAGCGCCATTACGGACAGGGGGCTATCTGGGGCCAACGTCCTGACTTTC. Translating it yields CSAITDRGLSGANVLTF.

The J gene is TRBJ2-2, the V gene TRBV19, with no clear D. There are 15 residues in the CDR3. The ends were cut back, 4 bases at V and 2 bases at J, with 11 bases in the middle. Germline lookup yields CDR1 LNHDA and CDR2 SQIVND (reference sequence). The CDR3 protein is CASSKAAINTGELFF. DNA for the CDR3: TGTGCCAGTAGTAAGGCAGCGATAAACACCGGGGAGCTGTTTTTT. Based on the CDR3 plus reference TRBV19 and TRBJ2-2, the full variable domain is DGGITQSPKYLFRKEGQNVTLSCEQNLNHDAMYWYRQDPGQGLRLIYYSQIVNDFQKGDIAEGYSVSREKKESFPLTVTSAQKNPTAFYLCASSKAAINTGELFFGEGSRLTVL.

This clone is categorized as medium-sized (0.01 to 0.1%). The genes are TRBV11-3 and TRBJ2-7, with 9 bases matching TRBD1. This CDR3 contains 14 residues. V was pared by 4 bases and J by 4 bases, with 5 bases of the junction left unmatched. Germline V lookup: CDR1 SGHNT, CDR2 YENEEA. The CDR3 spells CASSWTGVVYEQYF. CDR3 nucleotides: TGTGCCAGCAGCTGGACAGGGGTGGTGTACGAGCAGTACTTC. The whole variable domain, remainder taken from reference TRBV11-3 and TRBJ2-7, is EAGVVQSPRYKIIEKKQPVAFWCNPISGHNTLYWYLQNLGQGPELLIRYENEEAVDDSQLPKDRFSAERLKGVDSTLKIQPAELGDSAVYLCASSWTGVVYEQYFGPGTRLTVT.

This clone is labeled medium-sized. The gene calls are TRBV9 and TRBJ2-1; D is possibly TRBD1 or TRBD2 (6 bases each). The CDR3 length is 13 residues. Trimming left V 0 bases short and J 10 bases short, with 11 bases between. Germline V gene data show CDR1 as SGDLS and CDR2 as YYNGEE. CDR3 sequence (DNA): TGTGCCAGCAGCGTAGCCATAGGGGGGGAGCAGTTCTTC. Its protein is CASSVAIGGEQFF.

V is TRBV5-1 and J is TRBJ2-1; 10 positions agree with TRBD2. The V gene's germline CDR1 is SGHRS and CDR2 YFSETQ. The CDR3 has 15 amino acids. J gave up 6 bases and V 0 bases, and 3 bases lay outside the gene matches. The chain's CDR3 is CASSLELAGGNEQFF. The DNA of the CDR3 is TGCGCCAGCAGCTTGGAGTTAGCGGGGGGCAATGAGCAGTTCTTC.

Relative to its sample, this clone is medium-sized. CDR3: CASSSIMGEGTQYF. The DNA of the CDR3 is TGTGCCAGCAGTTCGATTATGGGAGAGGGGACCCAGTACTTC. The chain couples TRBV11-3 to TRBJ2-5, with D tentatively TRBD2 (5 bases). The CDR3 runs 14 residues. Germline loops: CDR1 SGHNT, CDR2 YENEEA. The V end was cut by 6 bases, the J end by 7 bases, with 18 bases between.

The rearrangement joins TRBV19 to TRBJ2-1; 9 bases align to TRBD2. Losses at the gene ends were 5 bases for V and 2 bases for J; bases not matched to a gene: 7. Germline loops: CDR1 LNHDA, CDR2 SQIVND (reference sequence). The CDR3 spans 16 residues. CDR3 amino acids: CASSVSSGGTYNEQFF. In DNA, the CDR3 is TGTGCCAGTAGTGTCAGCAGCGGGGGGACCTACAATGAGCAGTTCTTC.

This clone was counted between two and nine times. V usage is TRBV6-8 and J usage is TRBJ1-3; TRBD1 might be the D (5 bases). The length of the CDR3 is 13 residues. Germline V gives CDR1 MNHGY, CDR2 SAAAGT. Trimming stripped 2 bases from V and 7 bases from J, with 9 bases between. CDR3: CASSYDGGNTIYF. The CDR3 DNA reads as TGTGCCAGCAGTTACGACGGGGGTAACACCATATATTTT.

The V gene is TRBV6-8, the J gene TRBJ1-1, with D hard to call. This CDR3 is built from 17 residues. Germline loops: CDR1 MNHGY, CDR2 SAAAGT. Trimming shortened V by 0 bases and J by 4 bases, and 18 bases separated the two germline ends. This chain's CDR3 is CASSYSYGPMSFTEAFF. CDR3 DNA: TGTGCCAGCAGTTACTCTTACGGTCCCATGTCTTTCACTGAAGCTTTCTTT.

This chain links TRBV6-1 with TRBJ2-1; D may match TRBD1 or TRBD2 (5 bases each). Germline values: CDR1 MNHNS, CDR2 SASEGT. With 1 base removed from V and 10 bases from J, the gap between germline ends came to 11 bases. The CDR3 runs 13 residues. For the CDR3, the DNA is TGTGCCAGCAGTGAAGGTGTCTGGGGGGAGCAGTTCTTC. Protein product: CASSEGVWGEQFF.